A single sample gave rise to the 18 T cell receptor beta chains below, sequenced in a study of spatial heterogeneity in lung cancer. TCRdb re-derived calls from the 5' RACE reads in MiXCR, one entry per CDR3 protein. The sample yields approximately 92,000 distinct CDR3 sequences, 12% seen once. Time point denoted: sample taken at primary tumor resection. Material for sequencing was whole RNA from tumor, nontumor lung or frozen PBMC, left unsorted. The sequencing here drew on PBMCs, taken at surgery. The receptors derive from a male donor with early-stage non-small cell lung cancer.

The chain has TRBV20-1 and TRBJ2-1, with a weak D call TRBD2 (5 bases). The germline V and J ends were trimmed by 1 base and 9 bases, with 13 bases remaining between them. CDR1 is DFQATT and CDR2 is SNEGSKA in the germline V gene (reference sequence). This CDR3 has 13 residues. In nucleotides, the CDR3 is TGCAGTGCTAGAGTTCCTAGCAAGGGTGAGCAGTTCTTC. Its protein product is CSARVPSKGEQFF.

This clonotype was found a few times. The gene calls are TRBV5-1 and TRBJ2-5; 10 nucleotides line up with TRBD2. Germline CDR1 is SGHRS and CDR2 is YFSETQ. V lost 4 bases, J lost 1 base, and 10 bases stayed unmatched. The CDR3 is 17 amino acids. The CDR3 here is CASSPNLAGGLQETQYF. The CDR3 DNA follows: TGCGCCAGCAGCCCGAATTTAGCGGGAGGCCTCCAAGAGACCCAGTACTTC.

There are many counts of this clonotype. The chain recombines TRBV4-3 with TRBJ2-2; D gene ambiguous. Trimming took off 5 bases at V and 3 bases at J, with 16 bases between the two ends. Germline V gene sequence: CDR1 LGHNA, CDR2 YSLEER. The CDR3 extends over 16 amino acids. This CDR3 reads CASSYEPRSDTGELFF. DNA of the CDR3: TGCGCCAGCAGCTATGAGCCCCGGTCGGACACCGGGGAGCTGTTTTTT.

The V call is TRBV27, the J call TRBJ1-6, with D hard to call. V lost 6 bases, J lost 11 bases, and 20 bases lay in between. Germline V gene lookup returns CDR1 MNHEY and CDR2 SMNVEV (reference sequence). The CDR3 sequence is 15 residues long. Here the CDR3 reads CASSRMTAVSTPLHF. As DNA, the CDR3 is TGTGCCAGCAGCCGGATGACTGCGGTGAGTACACCCCTCCACTTT.

Many counts were recorded for this clonotype. The chain recombines TRBV7-9 with TRBJ1-2; D gene ambiguous. V gave up 3 bases and J gave up 3 bases, with 11 bases separating them. Germline lookup yields CDR1 SEHNR and CDR2 FQNEAQ (reference sequence). The CDR3 extends over 14 amino acids. The DNA for the CDR3 is TGTGCCAGCAGCTTGACGGGGAGTGACTATGGCTACACCTTC. It specifies CASSLTGSDYGYTF.

The chain links TRBV6-2 or TRBV6-3 to TRBJ1-1, with 8 bases aligning to TRBD1. CDR3 length: 14 amino acids. With V trimmed by 5 bases and J by 6 bases, 8 bases remained unmatched. CDR1 MNHEY and CDR2 SVGEGT come from the germline V gene. The CDR3 loop is CASSARGQSSEAFF. Here the CDR3 DNA reads TGTGCCAGCAGTGCCAGGGGGCAAAGCTCTGAAGCTTTCTTT.

This clonotype has more than one count but fewer than ten. The CDR3 sequence is CASVQGIHSYNEQFF. The CDR3 DNA reads as TGTGCCAGCGTACAGGGTATCCACTCCTACAATGAGCAGTTCTTC. The chain combines TRBV7-2 with TRBJ2-1, with D possibly being TRBD1 (6 bases). The CDR3 spans 15 residues. V was pared by 8 bases and J by 0 bases, with 14 bases between. Germline V gene lookup returns CDR1 SGHTA and CDR2 FQGNSA.

This clonotype turned up a few times. The J gene is TRBJ2-1, the V gene TRBV28; tentatively, D is TRBD2 (7 bases). Per germline, CDR1 MDHEN and CDR2 SYDVKM. The CDR3 is 16 residues long. The V and J ends lost 5 bases and 0 bases respectively, with 14 bases between them. In nucleotides, the CDR3 is TGTGCCAGCAGTCCGATGAGGGGGGGCTCCTACAATGAGCAGTTCTTC. This translates into CASSPMRGGSYNEQFF.

This clonotype has a handful of counts. This chain connects TRBV6-2 or TRBV6-3 to TRBJ2-2; 7 bases match TRBD1. Germline V gene data show CDR1 as MNHEY and CDR2 as SVGEGT. Trimming took 6 bases from V and 0 from J; bases not matched to a gene: 4. This CDR3 has 15 residues. CDR3 DNA sequence: TGTGCCAGCAGACAAACAGGGGCGAACACCGGGGAGCTGTTTTTT. It specifies CASRQTGANTGELFF.

A few counts support this clonotype. The chain links TRBV28 to TRBJ2-4; the D gene is possibly TRBD2 (6 bases). The length of the CDR3 is 15 residues. Per germline, CDR1 MDHEN and CDR2 SYDVKM. The ends were cut back, 5 bases at V and 0 bases at J, with 11 bases in the middle. The CDR3 sequence is CASSPAGLAKNIQYF. The CDR3 DNA sequence: TGTGCCAGCAGTCCGGCGGGGCTAGCCAAAAACATTCAGTACTTC.

The chain links TRBV6-2 or TRBV6-3 to TRBJ2-5; D possibly corresponds to TRBD2 (5 bases). V was cut by 5 bases and J by 1 base, with 17 bases left in between. The CDR3 loop spans 16 amino acids. Germline V gene lookup returns CDR1 MNHEY and CDR2 SVGEGT. The CDR3 bases are TGTGCCAGCAGTAAGGGTCGACTAAATTTCCAAGAGACCCAGTACTTC. This gives the protein CASSKGRLNFQETQYF.

This clonotype has more than one count but fewer than ten. This rearrangement joins TRBV28 to TRBJ2-3; 10 positions agree with TRBD2. This CDR3 is built from 15 residues. Germline trimming cut 7 bases from V and 6 bases from J; bases unmatched to any gene: 10. The V gene's germline CDR1 is MDHEN and CDR2 SYDVKM. The CDR3 nucleotides are TGTGCCAGCACCAATAGCGGGGGGCTGTGGGATACGCAGTATTTT. Its protein is CASTNSGGLWDTQYF. Looking up the rest from reference TRBV28 and TRBJ2-3 gives the full variable domain: DVKVTQSSRYLVKRTGEKVFLECVQDMDHENMFWYRQDPGLGLRLIYFSYDVKMKEKGDIPEGYSVSREKKERFSLILESASTNQTSMYLCASTNSGGLWDTQYFGPGTRLTVL.

This clonotype was picked up a small number of times. The V call is TRBV4-2, the J call TRBJ1-2, with TRBD1 identical over 8 bases. Germline loops: CDR1 LGHNA, CDR2 YNFKEQ. The CDR3 spans 14 residues. V dropped 3 bases and J dropped 7; count of bases not matched to a gene: 7. The chain's CDR3 is CASSHQDRVSGYTF. In DNA, the CDR3 is TGTGCCAGCAGCCATCAGGACAGGGTTAGTGGCTACACCTTC.

V gene TRBV12-3 or TRBV12-4 combines with J gene TRBJ2-3; no firm D call. This CDR3 is 14 amino acids long. The V end lost 10 bases, the J end lost 2 bases, and 16 bases lay between the germline ends. This CDR3 reads CAIIPDGFTDTQYF. The CDR3 bases are TGTGCCATCATACCCGACGGCTTCACAGATACGCAGTATTTT.

The sample holds a few counts of this clonotype. The chain is built from TRBV28 and TRBJ2-6; 7 bases align to TRBD2. With 2 bases clipped from V and 0 bases from J, the junction kept 4 bases outside the gene matches. CDR1 is MDHEN, CDR2 SYDVKM, per germline. The CDR3 extends over 17 amino acids. CDR3 DNA sequence: TGTGCCAGCAGTTTAATTGGCGGGAGCTCTGGGGCCAACGTCCTGACTTTC. It yields the protein CASSLIGGSSGANVLTF.

This clonotype turned up a few times. V usage is TRBV6-1 and J usage is TRBJ2-7; TRBD2 aligns across 16 bases. After removal of 6 bases from V and 2 bases from J, the junction contained 7 bases not matched to a gene. The CDR3 runs 17 residues. The germline gives CDR1 MNHNS, CDR2 SASEGT. CDR3 nucleotide sequence: TGTGCCAGCAGGAGCCCGGGACTAGCGGGAGGGCCCTACGAGCAGTACTTC. The encoded protein is CASRSPGLAGGPYEQYF.

This rearrangement joins TRBV12-3 or TRBV12-4 to TRBJ2-7, with a weak D call TRBD2 (7 bases). The V and J ends lost 9 bases and 5 bases respectively, with 14 bases between them. The CDR3 has 12 amino acids. CDR3 in DNA: TGTGCCAGAAGGGGGGGCTACCACGAGCAGTACTTC. This encodes CARRGGYHEQYF.

This clonotype was counted at least ten times. The rearrangement links TRBV4-3 to TRBJ2-7; D possibly corresponds to TRBD1 (6 bases). Germline V gene sequence: CDR1 LGHNA, CDR2 YSLEER. This CDR3 spans 15 amino acids. The V end lost 0 bases, the J end lost 3 bases, and 12 bases lay between the germline ends. The CDR3 loop is CASSQDNRALYEQYF. The CDR3 DNA reads as TGCGCCAGCAGCCAAGACAACAGGGCCCTCTACGAGCAGTACTTC.